The T cell receptor beta chain under discussion was sequenced for a study of post-analysis software for immune sequencing data. The overall study: Some patients lacked subtype; others had relapsing-remitting, secondary progressive or progressive-relapsing disease. Study-wide findings and caveats: Among multiple sclerosis patients, normalized Chao1 diversity was significantly below that of controls. Comparison of patients with controls showed 4 to 6 TRBV segments more frequent in patients, TRBV5-6, TRBV5-1 and TRBV20-1 among them.

CDR1 SNHLY and CDR2 FYNNEI come from the germline V gene. The ends were cut back, 6 bases at V and 3 bases at J, with 15 bases in the middle. The CDR3 runs to 15 residues. This clonotype has only a few counts. The antigen is undetermined. Presence of unique molecular identifiers characterized the TCR beta cDNA libraries. T cells numbering roughly 1 to 10 million yielded a few hundred thousand cDNA molecules. From the PCR reads, TCRdb called clonotypes with MiXCR, one entry per CDR3 protein. The profile shows roughly 200,000 distinct CDR3 sequences, 25% to 30% of them singletons. The sample consisted of blood. V is TRBV2 and J is TRBJ1-5; D is undetermined. This sequence originates from a girl between 2 and 17 years old with multiple sclerosis. The CDR3 DNA is TGTGCCAGCAGACCCGAAGGTGAGGACAATCAGCCCCAGCATTTT. Protein sequence: CASRPEGEDNQPQHF.